This TCR beta chain emerged from a study of blood T cell repertoires in COVID-19. Study at large: There were acute and convalescent COVID-19 samples, and they came from the United States, Italy and Spain. The cDNA or gDNA used as material had been derived from T cells, B-cell-depleted T cells, or PBMCs.

In the original analysis: Reference gene primer amplification in the assay estimated nucleated cell counts. Repertoires were generated with immunoSEQ multiplex PCR, while TCRdb's copy carries only in-frame clones and drops some. From that table come the V and J calls and clone size; the DNA was used to work out D and trimming. The sample carries about 62,000 clones, roughly 92% recorded once. V was trimmed by 1 base and J by 5 bases, leaving 9 bases between them. CDR3 length: 14 amino acids. Germline V gene sequence: CDR1 SGDLS, CDR2 YYNGEE. The sequenced material came from peripheral blood. The chain joins TRBV9 to TRBJ2-2; no reliable D call. The source is a human donor in a cohort sampled during active COVID-19. Written as DNA, the CDR3 is TGTGCCAGCAGCGTACACCCGAGTACCGGGGAGCTGTTTTTT. Encoded protein: CASSVHPSTGELFF.